At least ten counts were recorded for the clone carrying this T cell receptor (beta chain). The antigen remains undetermined. TCRdb recomputed calls from the RACE reads with MiXCR, one row per CDR3 protein. The sample lists under 90,000 distinct CDR3 sequences, nearly 10% occurring once. Time point indicated: pre-sensitization, week 0. Treatment indicated: therapeutic diphenylcyclopropenone sensitization with weekly scalp DPC. This sample was included in a study of human T cells and chemical hapten exposure. Trimming pared 3 bases from V and 8 bases from J, leaving 10 bases between. In germline, CDR1 is SGHVS, CDR2 FNYEAQ. The CDR3 extends over 12 amino acids. The study, taken as a whole, reports: It should be noted that donors had alopecia, so their immune response may differ from healthy people's.

V usage is TRBV7-6 and J usage is TRBJ1-1; weak D call: TRBD1 (5 bases). The sequence came from a woman in her thirties or forties with alopecia areata. Some clones in this sample may be carry-over from other donors' samples. Sequenced here: whole blood, sampled in connection with sensitization to the hapten diphenylcyclopropenone (DPC). The CDR3 is CASSLGVGEAFF. Here the CDR3 DNA reads TGTGCCAGCAGCTTGGGGGTAGGGGAAGCTTTCTTT.